These T cell receptor beta chains were read from a single sample in a study of blood T cell repertoires in COVID-19. The table came from immunoSEQ multiplex PCR; TCRdb's copy has only in-frame clones and leaves some out. The sample holds roughly 140,000 clones; 75% to 85% are singletons and the top ten take about 7.8%. Sequenced input: peripheral blood. The source is a woman between 45 and 60 years old in a cohort sampled during active or convalescent COVID-19. Both conserved end residues are part of each CDR3. A D gene is named only where the DNA matches it firmly. Clone size, where shown, is once, few, many, or a class for clones that have expanded.

v_gene: TRBV6-5
abundance: -
j_gene: TRBJ1-1
d_gene: -
CDR3nt: TGTGCCAGCAGTTACTCACAGGGTTTGAACACTGAAGCTTTCTTT
CDR3aa: CASSYSQGLNTEAFF

v_gene: TRBV5-6
abundance: -
j_gene: TRBJ2-1
d_gene: TRBD2
CDR3nt: TGTGCCAGCAGCGCGCGGAGCGGGGTTTTGTTTTTTAATGAGCAGTTCTTC
CDR3aa: CASSARSGVLFFNEQFF

v_gene: TRBV27
abundance: once
j_gene: TRBJ1-2
d_gene: TRBD1
CDR3nt: TGTGCCAGCAGTCAGAACAGGGACAGGGGGAACTATGGCTACACCTTC
CDR3aa: CASSQNRDRGNYGYTF

v_gene: TRBV24-1
abundance: -
j_gene: TRBJ1-5
d_gene: -
CDR3nt: TGTGCCACCAGTCAGGGTAGCAATCAGCCCCAGCATTTT
CDR3aa: CATSQGSNQPQHF

v_gene: TRBV7-6
abundance: -
j_gene: TRBJ1-3
d_gene: TRBD1
CDR3nt: TGTGCCAGCAGCGGGACAGAATCTGGAAACACCATATATTTT
CDR3aa: CASSGTESGNTIYF

v_gene: TRBV14
abundance: few
j_gene: TRBJ2-1
d_gene: -
CDR3nt: TGTGCCAGCAGCCTAACCCCTGGGGGGTACAATGAGCAGTTCTTC
CDR3aa: CASSLTPGGYNEQFF

v_gene: TRBV18
abundance: -
j_gene: TRBJ2-1
d_gene: TRBD2
CDR3nt: TGTGCCAGCTCCCTGGGACTAGCTGTCCATGAGCAGTTCTTC
CDR3aa: CASSLGLAVHEQFF

v_gene: TRBV3-1/TRBV3-2
abundance: -
j_gene: TRBJ2-2
d_gene: TRBD2
CDR3nt: TGTGCCAGCAGCCGATCTAGCGGGGGTACCGGGGAGCTGTTTTTT
CDR3aa: CASSRSSGGTGELFF

v_gene: TRBV19
abundance: -
j_gene: TRBJ2-3
d_gene: TRBD2
CDR3nt: TGTGCCAGTTCCTCAGGACTAGCGGGAACAGATACGCAGTATTTT
CDR3aa: CASSSGLAGTDTQYF

v_gene: TRBV7-9
abundance: few
j_gene: TRBJ2-7
d_gene: -
CDR3nt: TGTGCCAGCAGCTCGGACAGCTCCTACGAGCAGTACTTC
CDR3aa: CASSSDSSYEQYF

v_gene: TRBV7-6
abundance: medium-sized
j_gene: TRBJ1-1
d_gene: TRBD1
CDR3nt: TGTGCCAGCAGCTTGGTGGGACAGGGGGCGCAGATGGGATTCACTGAAGCTTTCTTT
CDR3aa: CASSLVGQGAQMGFTEAFF

v_gene: TRBV25-1
abundance: -
j_gene: TRBJ1-2
d_gene: -
CDR3nt: TGTGCCAGCAGCCCTGGGAGGAACTATGGCTACACCTTC
CDR3aa: CASSPGRNYGYTF

v_gene: TRBV18
abundance: -
j_gene: TRBJ2-5
d_gene: TRBD2
CDR3nt: TGTGCCAGCTCACCCAGCCTAGCGGTCCAAGAGACCCAGTACTTC
CDR3aa: CASSPSLAVQETQYF

v_gene: TRBV5-4
abundance: -
j_gene: TRBJ2-2
d_gene: -
CDR3nt: TGTGCCAGCAGCTGGCGCGTGGGAGACACCGGGGAGCTGTTTTTT
CDR3aa: CASSWRVGDTGELFF

v_gene: TRBV24-1
abundance: -
j_gene: TRBJ1-5
d_gene: -
CDR3nt: TGTGCCACCAGTGATGGCAGGGAGGTAGGTCAGCCCCAGCATTTT
CDR3aa: CATSDGREVGQPQHF

v_gene: TRBV11-3
abundance: -
j_gene: TRBJ1-5
d_gene: -
CDR3nt: TGTGCCAGCAGCTTTGCCGGGTTCTATAGCAATCAGCCCCAGCATTTT
CDR3aa: CASSFAGFYSNQPQHF

v_gene: TRBV27
abundance: -
j_gene: TRBJ2-1
d_gene: TRBD1
CDR3nt: TGTGCCAGCAGCAAGCGACGGACAGGGGAGAGGTACAATGAGCAGTTCTTC
CDR3aa: CASSKRRTGERYNEQFF

v_gene: TRBV18
abundance: -
j_gene: TRBJ1-2
d_gene: -
CDR3nt: TGTGCCAGCTCAGTCGACAGCGCGACTAACTATGGCTACACCTTC
CDR3aa: CASSVDSATNYGYTF

v_gene: TRBV30
abundance: -
j_gene: TRBJ1-1
d_gene: -
CDR3nt: TGTGCCTGGAGTGACCCCCAGGGAATATGGCGCGGGAACACTGAAGCTTTCTTT
CDR3aa: CAWSDPQGIWRGNTEAFF

v_gene: TRBV15
abundance: -
j_gene: TRBJ2-6
d_gene: -
CDR3nt: TGTGCCACCAGCTTTACGGGCTCTGGGGCCAACGTCCTGACTTTC
CDR3aa: CATSFTGSGANVLTF

v_gene: TRBV10-3
abundance: -
j_gene: TRBJ2-7
d_gene: -
CDR3nt: TGTGCCATCGGTGGGGGCTGGGGGCGGGCGGTGGAGTCCTACGAGCAGTACTTC
CDR3aa: CAIGGGWGRAVESYEQYF

v_gene: TRBV14
abundance: -
j_gene: TRBJ2-7
d_gene: TRBD2
CDR3nt: TGTGCCAGCAGCCGGGGGGGACGTCTATCCTACGAGCAGTACTTC
CDR3aa: CASSRGGRLSYEQYF

v_gene: TRBV5-4
abundance: -
j_gene: TRBJ1-6
d_gene: -
CDR3nt: TGTGCCAGCACCAAGCAGGGGAGTCGATCACCCCTCCACTTT
CDR3aa: CASTKQGSRSPLHF

v_gene: TRBV5-1
abundance: -
j_gene: TRBJ1-2
d_gene: TRBD1
CDR3nt: TGCGCCAGCAGCTTGGAGACAGGGGGCTTAGGCTACACCTTC
CDR3aa: CASSLETGGLGYTF